The TCR beta chain described here comes from a study of human T cells and chemical hapten exposure. Study information: Chiefly women, the patients showed alopecia areata, totalis or universalis. Broader study findings: With alopecia, donors may have immune responses unlike healthy people's.

Time point defined: pre-sensitization, week 0. Treatment of the sample: therapeutic diphenylcyclopropenone sensitization with weekly scalp DPC. TCRdb analysed the RACE reads with MiXCR anew, one entry per CDR3 protein. This table holds approximately 400,000 distinct CDR3 sequences, 4.5% to 6% found once. This clonotype was seen only a few times. The target antigen is unknown. This sample comprised whole blood, obtained in connection with sensitization to the hapten diphenylcyclopropenone (DPC). This TCR was recovered from a woman between 50 and 59 years old with alopecia areata. Some clones in this sample may be carry-over from other donors' samples.

The CDR3 region is CASSEGSASTDTQYF. CDR3 bases: TGTGCCAGCAGTGAGGGCAGTGCTAGCACAGATACGCAGTATTTT. This rearrangement joins TRBV2 to TRBJ2-3, with no clear D. Germline V gene sequence: CDR1 SNHLY, CDR2 FYNNEI. V lost 3 bases to trimming and J lost 0 bases, with 10 bases between them. This CDR3 contains 15 residues.